This T cell receptor beta chain emerged from a study of TIL therapy for anti-PD-1-resistant metastatic lung cancer. In the study overall: Patients then received nivolumab; progressors got lymphodepletion, TIL and IL-2. Half of patients were current or former smokers.

General study points: This highly selected cohort may not generalize to typical lung cancer patients.

This clone was seen just once. No antigen is known for it. Other DNA sequences in the same sample also yield this CDR3. Stated time point: pre-treatment sample, taken before nivolumab and TIL therapy. The CDR3 sequence is 14 residues long. Per germline, CDR1 SGHDT and CDR2 YYEEEE. Trimming pared 0 bases from V and 2 bases from J, leaving 6 bases between. The libraries were made with immunoSEQ v3. Sequencing depth was some 2 million read pairs for survey level, roughly 4.5-6.5 million for deep. Here immunoSEQ multiplex PCR was the method, and the copy in TCRdb shows in-frame clones only, minus some. This repertoire shows nearly 15,000 clones, 86% found once; its top ten account for 0.85%.

The receptor was isolated from a person between 25 and 79 years old with non-small cell lung cancer. This rearrangement joins TRBV5-6 to TRBJ2-1, with D perhaps TRBD1 (5 bases). The sample in question was blood, obtained at baseline. In DNA, the CDR3 is TGTGCCAGCAGCTTGGGACAGCCCTACAATGAGCAGTTCTTC. Its translation: CASSLGQPYNEQFF.